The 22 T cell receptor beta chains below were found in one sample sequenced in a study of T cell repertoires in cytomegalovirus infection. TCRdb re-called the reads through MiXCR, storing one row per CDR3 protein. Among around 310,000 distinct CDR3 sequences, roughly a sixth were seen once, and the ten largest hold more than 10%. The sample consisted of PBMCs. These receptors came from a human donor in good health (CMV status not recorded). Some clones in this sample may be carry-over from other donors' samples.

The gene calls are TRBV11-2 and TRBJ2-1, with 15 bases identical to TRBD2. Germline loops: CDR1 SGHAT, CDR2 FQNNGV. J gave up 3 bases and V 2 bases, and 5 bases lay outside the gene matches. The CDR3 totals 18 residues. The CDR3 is CASSLLGTSGGIYNEQFF. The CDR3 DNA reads TGTGCCAGCAGCTTACTAGGGACTAGCGGGGGGATCTACAATGAGCAGTTCTTC.

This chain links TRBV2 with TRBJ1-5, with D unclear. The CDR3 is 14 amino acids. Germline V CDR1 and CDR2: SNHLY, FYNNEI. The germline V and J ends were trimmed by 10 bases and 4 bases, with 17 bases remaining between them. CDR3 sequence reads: CAISRAAGNQPQHF. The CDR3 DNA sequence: TGTGCCATTTCACGGGCGGCCGGGAATCAGCCCCAGCATTTT.

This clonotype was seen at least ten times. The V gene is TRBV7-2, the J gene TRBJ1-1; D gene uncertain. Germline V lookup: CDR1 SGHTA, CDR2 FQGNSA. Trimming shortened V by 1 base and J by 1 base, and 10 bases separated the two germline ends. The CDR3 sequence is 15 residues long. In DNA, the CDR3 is TGTGCCAGCAGCTTAGAGTTATCGGGGAACACTGAAGCTTTCTTT. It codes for CASSLELSGNTEAFF.

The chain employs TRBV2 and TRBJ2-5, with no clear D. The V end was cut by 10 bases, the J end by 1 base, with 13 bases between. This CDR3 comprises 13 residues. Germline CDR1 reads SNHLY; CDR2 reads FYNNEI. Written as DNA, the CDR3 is TGTGCCACAGCTCAGCAGGTCCAAGAGACCCAGTACTTC. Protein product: CATAQQVQETQYF.

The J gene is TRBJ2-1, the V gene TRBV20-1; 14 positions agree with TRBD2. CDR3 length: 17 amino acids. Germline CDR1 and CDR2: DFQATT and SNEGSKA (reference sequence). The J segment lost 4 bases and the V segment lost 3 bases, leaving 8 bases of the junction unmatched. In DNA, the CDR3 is TGCAGTGCTAGGTCTGGGACTAGCGGGGGACCATACAATGAGCAGTTCTTC. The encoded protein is CSARSGTSGGPYNEQFF.

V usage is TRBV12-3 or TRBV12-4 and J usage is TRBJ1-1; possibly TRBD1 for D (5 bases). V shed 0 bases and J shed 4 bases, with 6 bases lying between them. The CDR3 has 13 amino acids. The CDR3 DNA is TGTGCCAGCAGTTTAGCGACAGCCACTGAAGCTTTCTTT. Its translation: CASSLATATEAFF.

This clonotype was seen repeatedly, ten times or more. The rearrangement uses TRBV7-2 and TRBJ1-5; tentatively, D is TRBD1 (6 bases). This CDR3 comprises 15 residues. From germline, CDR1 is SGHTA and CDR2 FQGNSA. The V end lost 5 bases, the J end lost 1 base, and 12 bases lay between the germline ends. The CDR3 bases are TGTGCCAGCAGCAAGGGGGGGTTGAGCAATCAGCCCCAGCATTTT. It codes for CASSKGGLSNQPQHF.

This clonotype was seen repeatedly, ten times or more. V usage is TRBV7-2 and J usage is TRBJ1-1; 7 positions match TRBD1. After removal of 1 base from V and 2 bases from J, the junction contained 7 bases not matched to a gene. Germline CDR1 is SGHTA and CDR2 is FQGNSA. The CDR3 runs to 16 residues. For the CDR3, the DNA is TGTGCCAGCAGCTTAGGCTTCCGACAGGGAAACACTGAAGCTTTCTTT. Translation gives CASSLGFRQGNTEAFF.

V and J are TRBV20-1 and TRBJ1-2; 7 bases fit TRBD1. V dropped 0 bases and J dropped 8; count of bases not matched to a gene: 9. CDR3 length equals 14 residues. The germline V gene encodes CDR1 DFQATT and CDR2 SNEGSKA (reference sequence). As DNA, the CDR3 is TGCAGTGCTAGAGATTTCGGGCAGGGGGAAGGCTACACCTTC. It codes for CSARDFGQGEGYTF.

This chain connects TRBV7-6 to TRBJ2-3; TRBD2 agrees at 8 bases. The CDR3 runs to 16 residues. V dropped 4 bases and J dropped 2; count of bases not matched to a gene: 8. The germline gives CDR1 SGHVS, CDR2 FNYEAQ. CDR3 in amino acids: CASSYWSSGFTDTQYF. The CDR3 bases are TGTGCCAGCAGCTACTGGTCTAGCGGGTTCACAGATACGCAGTATTTT.

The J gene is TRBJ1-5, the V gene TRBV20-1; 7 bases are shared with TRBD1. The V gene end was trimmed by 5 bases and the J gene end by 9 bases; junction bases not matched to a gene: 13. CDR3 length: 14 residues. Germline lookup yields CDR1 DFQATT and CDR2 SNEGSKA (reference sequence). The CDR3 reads CSASDRVSYGPQHF. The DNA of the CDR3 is TGCAGTGCTTCTGACAGGGTATCCTATGGGCCCCAGCATTTT.

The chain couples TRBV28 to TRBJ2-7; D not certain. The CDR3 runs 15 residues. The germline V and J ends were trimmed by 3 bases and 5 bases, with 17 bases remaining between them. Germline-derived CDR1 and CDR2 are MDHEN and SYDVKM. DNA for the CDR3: TGTGCCAGCAGTTTTCTAAACGGAAAGGTCCACGAGCAGTACTTC. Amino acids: CASSFLNGKVHEQYF.

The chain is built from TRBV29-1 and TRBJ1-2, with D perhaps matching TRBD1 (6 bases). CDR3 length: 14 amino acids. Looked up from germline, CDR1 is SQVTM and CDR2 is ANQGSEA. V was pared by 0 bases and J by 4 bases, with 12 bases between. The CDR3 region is CSVEDMGGSYGYTF. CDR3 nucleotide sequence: TGCAGCGTTGAAGATATGGGGGGCTCCTATGGCTACACCTTC.

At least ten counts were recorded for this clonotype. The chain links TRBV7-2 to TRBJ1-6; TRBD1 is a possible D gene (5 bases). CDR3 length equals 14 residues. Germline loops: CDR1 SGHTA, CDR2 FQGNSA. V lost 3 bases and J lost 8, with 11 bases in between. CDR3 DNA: TGTGCCAGCAGCTTCCGGGACCGAGATTCACCCCTCCACTTT. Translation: CASSFRDRDSPLHF.

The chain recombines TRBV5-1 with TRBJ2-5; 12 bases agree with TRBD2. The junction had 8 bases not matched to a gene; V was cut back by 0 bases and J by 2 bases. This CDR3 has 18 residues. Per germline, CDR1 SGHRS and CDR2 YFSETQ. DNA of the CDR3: TGCGCCAGCAGCTTGGAAGCTAGCGGGGGGGCTTATCAAGAGACCCAGTACTTC. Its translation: CASSLEASGGAYQETQYF. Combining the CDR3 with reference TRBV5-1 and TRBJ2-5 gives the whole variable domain KAGVTQTPRYLIKTRGQQVTLSCSPISGHRSVSWYQQTPGQGLQFLFEYFSETQRNKGNFPGRFSGRQFSNSRSEMNVSTLELGDSALYLCASSLEASGGAYQETQYFGPGTRLLVL.

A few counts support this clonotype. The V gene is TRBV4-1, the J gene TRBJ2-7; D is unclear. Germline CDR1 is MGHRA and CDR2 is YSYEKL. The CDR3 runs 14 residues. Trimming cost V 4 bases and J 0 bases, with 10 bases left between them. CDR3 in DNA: TGCGCCAGCAGCCCATCGATGAACTCCTACGAGCAGTACTTC. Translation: CASSPSMNSYEQYF.

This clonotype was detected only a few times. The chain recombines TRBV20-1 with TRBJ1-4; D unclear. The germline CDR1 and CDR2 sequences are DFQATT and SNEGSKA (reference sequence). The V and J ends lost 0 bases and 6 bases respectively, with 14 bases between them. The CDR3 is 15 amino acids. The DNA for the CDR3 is TGCAGTGCTAGAGATTTTGAAGCCATGGATGAAAAACTGTTTTTT. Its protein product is CSARDFEAMDEKLFF.

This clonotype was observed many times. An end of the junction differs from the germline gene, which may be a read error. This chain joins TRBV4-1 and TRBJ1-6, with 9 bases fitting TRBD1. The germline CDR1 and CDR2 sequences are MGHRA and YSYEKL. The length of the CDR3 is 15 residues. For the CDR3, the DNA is TGTGCCAGCAGCCTGTGGGACAGGGAAAATTCACCCCTCCACTTT. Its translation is CASSLWDRENSPLHF.

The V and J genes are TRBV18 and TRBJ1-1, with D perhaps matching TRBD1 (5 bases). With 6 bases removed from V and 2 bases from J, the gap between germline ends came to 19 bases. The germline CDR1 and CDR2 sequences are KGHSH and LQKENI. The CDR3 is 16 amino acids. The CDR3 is CASSRNGADFNTEAFF. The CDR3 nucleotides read TGTGCCAGCTCCCGGAATGGGGCCGATTTTAACACTGAAGCTTTCTTT.

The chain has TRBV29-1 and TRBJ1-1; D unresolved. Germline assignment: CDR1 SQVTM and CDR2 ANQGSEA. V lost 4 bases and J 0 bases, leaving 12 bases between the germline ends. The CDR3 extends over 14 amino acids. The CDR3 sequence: CSVGPRLMNTEAFF. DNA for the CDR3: TGCAGCGTTGGCCCCAGGCTCATGAACACTGAAGCTTTCTTT.

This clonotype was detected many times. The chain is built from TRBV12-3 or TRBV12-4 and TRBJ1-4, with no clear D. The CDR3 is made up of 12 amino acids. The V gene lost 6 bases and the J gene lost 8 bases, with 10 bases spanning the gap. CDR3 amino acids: CASSFTVEKLFF. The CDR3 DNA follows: TGTGCCAGCAGCTTTACAGTGGAAAAACTGTTTTTT.

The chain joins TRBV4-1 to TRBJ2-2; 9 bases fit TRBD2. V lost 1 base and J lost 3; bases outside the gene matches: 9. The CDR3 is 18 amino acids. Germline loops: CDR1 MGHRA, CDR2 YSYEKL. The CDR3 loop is CASSQAPFVAGDTGELFF. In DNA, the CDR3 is TGCGCCAGCAGCCAAGCCCCTTTTGTAGCGGGGGACACCGGGGAGCTGTTTTTT.